The TCR beta chain under discussion was sequenced for a study of identifying expanded T cells in peripheral blood. Profiled with immunoSEQ multiplex PCR; TCRdb holds only in-frame clones, not every one. Counted here are 120,000 or so clones, around four fifths occurring once; the ten biggest clones make up roughly 3.3%. The CDR3 covers 15 residues. CDR1 SQVTM and CDR2 ANQGSEA come from the germline V gene. V shed 0 bases and J 9 bases; nucleotides not matched to a gene: 13. Material for sequencing was blood. The sequence derives from a person aged 18-70 years in good health. The chain recombines TRBV29-1 with TRBJ2-5; the match to TRBD2 covers 7 bases. The CDR3 here is CSVEEGVVPGGPQYF. The CDR3 region has the DNA TGCAGCGTTGAAGAGGGGGTAGTACCGGGGGGACCCCAGTACTTC.